The 15 T cell receptor beta chains in this list originate from one sample, sequenced in a study of blood T cell repertoires in COVID-19. Assay used: immunoSEQ multiplex PCR; TCRdb lists only in-frame clones, some missing. The repertoire holds some 400,000 clones, with more than 75% as singletons. The sample comprised peripheral blood. The receptors were sampled from a human donor with acute or convalescent COVID-19. The donor label of this sample is uncertain.

This chain connects TRBV7-9 to TRBJ1-2; 7 positions agree with TRBD1. V lost 4 bases to trimming and J lost 3 bases; unmatched junction nucleotides: 8. The CDR3 has 15 residues. The germline CDR1 and CDR2 sequences are SEHNR and FQNEAQ (reference sequence). CDR3 in DNA: TGTGCCAGCAGCTCCTACGGGACAGAGGACTATGGCTACACCTTC. Its protein is CASSSYGTEDYGYTF.

In this sample, this clone turned up a few times. The V gene is TRBV18, the J gene TRBJ1-1; 7 positions match TRBD1. Per germline, CDR1 KGHSH and CDR2 LQKENI. The V and J ends lost 6 bases and 0 bases, in that order; junction bases with no gene match: 22. The CDR3 covers 20 residues. The CDR3 region has the DNA TGTGCCAGCTCGCCCTATAAAATGACAGGGCTCCAACTAATGAACACTGAAGCTTTCTTT. Protein product: CASSPYKMTGLQLMNTEAFF.

The chain combines TRBV6-1 with TRBJ2-7; 10 bases match TRBD1. The length of the CDR3 is 14 residues. Trimming cost V 3 bases and J 3 bases; bases outside gene matches: 2. Germline CDR1 and CDR2: MNHNS and SASEGT. Written as DNA, the CDR3 is TGTGCCAGCAGTGACCGGGACAGGGGCTACGAGCAGTACTTC. It codes for CASSDRDRGYEQYF.

The V call is TRBV30, the J call TRBJ1-1, with 7 bases matching TRBD1. This CDR3 comprises 15 residues. The V segment lost 0 bases and the J segment 4 bases; nucleotides outside the gene matches: 8. The germline V gene has CDR1 GTSNPN and CDR2 SVGIG (reference sequence). CDR3 protein: CAWSVGAGGSTEAFF. The CDR3 DNA reads TGTGCCTGGAGTGTTGGCGCAGGGGGAAGCACTGAAGCTTTCTTT.

The chain has TRBV28 and TRBJ1-6; D is perhaps TRBD1 (6 bases). Germline CDR1 is MDHEN and CDR2 is SYDVKM. V lost 10 bases and J 7 bases, leaving 17 bases between the germline ends. This CDR3 contains 14 residues. CDR3 loop: CATSTGRDNSPLHF. DNA of the CDR3: TGTGCCACAAGCACAGGGAGGGACAATTCACCCCTCCACTTT.

The CDR3: CASTLRGRAAEKLFF. The CDR3 DNA reads TGTGCCAGCACCCTTAGGGGGCGGGCAGCTGAAAAACTGTTTTTT. The chain links TRBV28 to TRBJ1-4, with 7 bases identical to TRBD1. The CDR3 has 15 amino acids. Germline V gives CDR1 MDHEN, CDR2 SYDVKM. V was pared by 7 bases and J by 7 bases, with 12 bases of the junction left unmatched.

The chain links TRBV15 to TRBJ2-1; D not resolved. This CDR3 comprises 13 residues. V shed 8 bases and J shed 3 bases, with 11 bases lying between them. Germline assignment: CDR1 LNHNV and CDR2 YYDKDF (reference sequence). The CDR3 DNA reads as TGTGCCACCCCACTGAACGACTACAATGAGCAGTTCTTC. Translation: CATPLNDYNEQFF.

The chain links TRBV4-1 to TRBJ2-1; 13 nucleotides agree with TRBD2. CDR3 length: 16 residues. From germline, CDR1 is MGHRA and CDR2 YSYEKL. The V gene end was trimmed by 1 base and the J gene end by 7 bases; junction bases not matched to a gene: 4. The CDR3 is CASSQVTSGRLNEQFF. The DNA for the CDR3 is TGCGCCAGCAGCCAAGTGACTAGCGGGAGGTTGAATGAGCAGTTCTTC.

The rearrangement links TRBV29-1 to TRBJ2-1; a weak D match, TRBD1 (5 bases). Germline V gene data show CDR1 as SQVTM and CDR2 as ANQGSEA. V lost 8 bases, J lost 0 bases, and 11 bases lay in between. The CDR3 is 13 amino acids. CDR3 nucleotide sequence: TGCAGCACTCGACAGTCCTCCTACAATGAGCAGTTCTTC. Translation gives CSTRQSSYNEQFF.

The chain combines TRBV5-5 with TRBJ1-3, with 8 positions matching TRBD1. This CDR3 contains 15 residues. Germline V gene lookup returns CDR1 SGHKS and CDR2 YYEKEE (reference sequence). The trim removed 5 bases at V and 4 bases at J, leaving 8 bases unmatched. CDR3: CASRAGQGAGNTIYF. The CDR3 DNA reads as TGTGCCAGCAGAGCTGGACAGGGCGCAGGAAACACCATATATTTT.

This chain links TRBV3-1 (or the pseudogene TRBV3-2) with TRBJ2-7; perhaps TRBD1 as D (5 bases). Trimming cost V 4 bases and J 2 bases, with 12 bases left between them. Germline values: CDR1 LGHDT, CDR2 YNNKEL (reference sequence). The CDR3 sequence is 14 residues long. CDR3 sequence (DNA): TGTGCCAGCAGCCCCAACACAGGCCCCTACGAGCAGTACTTC. Translation gives CASSPNTGPYEQYF.

The rearrangement joins TRBV2 to TRBJ2-5, with TRBD2 identical over 14 bases. In germline, CDR1 is SNHLY, CDR2 FYNNEI. Losses at the gene ends were 6 bases for V and 7 bases for J; bases not matched to a gene: 7. CDR3 size: 15 residues. The CDR3 nucleotides are TGTGCCAGCAGGGCGGGGACTAGCGGGGGTAGGACCCAGTACTTC. Its translation: CASRAGTSGGRTQYF. The whole variable domain, remainder taken from reference TRBV2 and TRBJ2-5, is EPEVTQTPSHQVTQMGQEVILRCVPISNHLYFYWYRQILGQKVEFLVSFYNNEISEKSEIFDDQFSVERPDGSNFTLKIRSTKLEDSAMYFCASRAGTSGGRTQYFGPGTRLLVL.

This sequence joins TRBV28 and TRBJ2-3; 9 nucleotides align to TRBD1. There are 17 residues in the CDR3. The V gene's germline CDR1 is MDHEN and CDR2 SYDVKM. Unmatched junction bases numbered 9, after V lost 5 bases and J lost 0 bases. The CDR3 region is CASSPLGQGISTDTQYF. The CDR3 nucleotides are TGTGCCAGCAGTCCCCTAGGACAGGGGATTAGCACAGATACGCAGTATTTT.

The gene calls are TRBV28 and TRBJ2-7, with D possibly being TRBD2 (7 bases). This CDR3 is built from 13 residues. V was pared by 6 bases and J by 1 base, with 10 bases between. The germline CDR1 and CDR2 sequences are MDHEN and SYDVKM. The CDR3 DNA reads TGTGCCAGCAGGGGAGGGGGGTCCTACGAGCAGTACTTC. Translated: CASRGGGSYEQYF.

The rearrangement joins TRBV19 to TRBJ2-7; D is unclear. Trimming pared 3 bases from V and 0 bases from J, leaving 12 bases between. Germline CDR1 LNHDA, CDR2 SQIVND (reference sequence). The CDR3 is made up of 15 amino acids. CDR3 loop: CASSMSPLSSYEQYF. The DNA for the CDR3 is TGTGCCAGTAGTATGAGCCCCCTGAGCTCCTACGAGCAGTACTTC.